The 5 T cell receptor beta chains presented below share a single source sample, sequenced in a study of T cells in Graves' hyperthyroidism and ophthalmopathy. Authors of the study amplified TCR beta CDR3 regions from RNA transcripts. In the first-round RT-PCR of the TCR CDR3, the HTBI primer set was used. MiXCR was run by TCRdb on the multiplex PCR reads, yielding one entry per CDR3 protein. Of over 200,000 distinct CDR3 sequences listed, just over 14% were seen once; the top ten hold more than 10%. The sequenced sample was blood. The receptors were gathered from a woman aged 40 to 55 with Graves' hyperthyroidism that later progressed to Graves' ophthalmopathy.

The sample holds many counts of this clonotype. The CDR3 loop is CASTRLSGSNQPQHF. CDR3 DNA: TGTGCCAGTACCAGACTCTCGGGGAGCAATCAGCCCCAGCATTTT. This rearrangement joins TRBV19 to TRBJ1-5; D call uncertain. Per the germline V gene, CDR1 is LNHDA and CDR2 is SQIVND (reference sequence). The CDR3 is 15 amino acids. Trimming removed 7 bases from V and 1 base from J, with 14 bases in between.

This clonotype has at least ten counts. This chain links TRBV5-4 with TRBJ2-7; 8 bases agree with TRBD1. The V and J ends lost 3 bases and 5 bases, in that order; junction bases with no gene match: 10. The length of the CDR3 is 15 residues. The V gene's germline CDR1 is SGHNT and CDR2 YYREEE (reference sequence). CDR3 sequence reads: CASSSSSDRDNEQYF. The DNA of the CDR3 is TGTGCCAGCAGCTCCTCCTCGGACAGGGACAACGAGCAGTACTTC.

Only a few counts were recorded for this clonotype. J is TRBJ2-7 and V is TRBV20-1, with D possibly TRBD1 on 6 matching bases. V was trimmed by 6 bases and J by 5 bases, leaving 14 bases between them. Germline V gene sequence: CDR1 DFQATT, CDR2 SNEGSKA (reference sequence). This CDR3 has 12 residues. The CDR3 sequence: CSAPVRGNEQYF. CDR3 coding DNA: TGCAGTGCCCCGGTAAGGGGGAACGAGCAGTACTTC.

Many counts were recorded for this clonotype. The CDR3 is CATDNGKGYNEQFF. The CDR3 nucleotides read TGTGCCACCGACAACGGGAAGGGATACAATGAGCAGTTCTTC. The chain is built from TRBV19 and TRBJ2-1; tentatively, D is TRBD2 (5 bases). Trimming took off 10 bases at V and 4 bases at J, with 17 bases between the two ends. Germline V gene sequence: CDR1 LNHDA, CDR2 SQIVND (reference sequence). The CDR3 is 14 residues long.

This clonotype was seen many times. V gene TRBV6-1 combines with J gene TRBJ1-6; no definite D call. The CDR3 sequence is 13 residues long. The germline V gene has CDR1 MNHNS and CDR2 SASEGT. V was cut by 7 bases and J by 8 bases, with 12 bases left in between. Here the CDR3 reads CASTTHDDSPLHF. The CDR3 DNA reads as TGTGCCAGCACGACACATGATGATTCACCCCTCCACTTT.